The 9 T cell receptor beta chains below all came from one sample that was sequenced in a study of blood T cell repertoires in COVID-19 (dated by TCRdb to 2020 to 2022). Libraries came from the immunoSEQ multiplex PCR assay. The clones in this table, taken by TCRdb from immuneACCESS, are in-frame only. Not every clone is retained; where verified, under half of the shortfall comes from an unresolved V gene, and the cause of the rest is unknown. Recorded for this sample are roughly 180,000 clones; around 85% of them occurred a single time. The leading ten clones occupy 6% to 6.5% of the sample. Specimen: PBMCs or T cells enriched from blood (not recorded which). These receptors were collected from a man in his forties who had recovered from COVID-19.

CDR3 sequence: CASKTGGSNQPQHF. CDR3 nucleotides: TGTGCCAGCAAAACAGGGGGTTCCAATCAGCCCCAGCATTTT. The V and J genes are TRBV27 and TRBJ1-5; 8 bases line up with TRBD1. The CDR3 length is 14 residues. V was pared by 7 bases and J by 3 bases, with 5 bases of the junction left unmatched. CDR1 and CDR2 (germline): MNHEY, SMNVEV (reference sequence).

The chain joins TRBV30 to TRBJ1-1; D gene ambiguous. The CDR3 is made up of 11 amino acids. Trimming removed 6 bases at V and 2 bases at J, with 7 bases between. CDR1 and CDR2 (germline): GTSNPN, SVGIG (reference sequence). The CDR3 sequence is CACYRNTEAFF. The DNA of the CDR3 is TGTGCCTGCTACAGAAACACTGAAGCTTTCTTT.

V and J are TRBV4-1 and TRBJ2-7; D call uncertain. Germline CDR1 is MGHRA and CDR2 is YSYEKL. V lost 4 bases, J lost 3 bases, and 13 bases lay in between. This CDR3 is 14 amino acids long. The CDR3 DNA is TGCGCCAGCAGCCCCATACATGACAACTACGAGCAGTACTTC. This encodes CASSPIHDNYEQYF.

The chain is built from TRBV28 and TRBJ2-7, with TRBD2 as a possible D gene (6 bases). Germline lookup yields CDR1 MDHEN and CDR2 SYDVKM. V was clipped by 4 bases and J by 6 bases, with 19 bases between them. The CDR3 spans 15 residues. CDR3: CASSSGDAGKREQYF. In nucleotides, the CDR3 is TGTGCCAGCAGTTCGGGGGACGCCGGAAAACGCGAGCAGTACTTC.

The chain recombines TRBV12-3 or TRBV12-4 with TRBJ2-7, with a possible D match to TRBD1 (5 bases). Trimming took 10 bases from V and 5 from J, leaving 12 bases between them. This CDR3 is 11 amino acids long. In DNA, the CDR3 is TGTGCCACCAGCAGGGAAGACGAGCAGTACTTC. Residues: CATSREDEQYF.

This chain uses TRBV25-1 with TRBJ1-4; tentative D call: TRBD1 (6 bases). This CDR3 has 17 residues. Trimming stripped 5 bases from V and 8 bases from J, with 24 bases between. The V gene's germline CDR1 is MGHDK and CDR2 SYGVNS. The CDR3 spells CASSSARNRVAPEKLFF. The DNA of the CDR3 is TGTGCCAGCAGTTCCGCCAGAAACAGGGTTGCACCAGAAAAACTGTTTTTT.

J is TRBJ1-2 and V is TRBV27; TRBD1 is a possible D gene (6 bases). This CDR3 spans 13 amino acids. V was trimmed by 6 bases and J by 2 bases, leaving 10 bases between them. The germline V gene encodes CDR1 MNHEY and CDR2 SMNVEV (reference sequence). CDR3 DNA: TGTGCCAGCAGCCATGGACAGAACTATGGCTACACCTTC. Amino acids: CASSHGQNYGYTF.

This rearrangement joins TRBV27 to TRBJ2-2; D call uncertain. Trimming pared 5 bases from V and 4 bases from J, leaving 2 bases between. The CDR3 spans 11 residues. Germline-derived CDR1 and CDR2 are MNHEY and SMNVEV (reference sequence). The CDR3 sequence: CASSLTGELFF. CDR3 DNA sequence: TGTGCCAGCAGTCTCACCGGGGAGCTGTTTTTT.

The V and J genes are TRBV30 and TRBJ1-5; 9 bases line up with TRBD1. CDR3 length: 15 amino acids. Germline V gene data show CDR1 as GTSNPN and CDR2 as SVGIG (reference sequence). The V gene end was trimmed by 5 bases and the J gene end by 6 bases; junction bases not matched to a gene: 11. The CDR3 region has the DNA TGTGCCTGGGGGGGACAGGGAGGGTTAGGTCAGCCCCAGCATTTT. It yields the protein CAWGGQGGLGQPQHF.